The rows below give T cell receptor beta chains drawn from one sample of a study of blood T cell repertoires in COVID-19. Libraries were prepared by immunoSEQ multiplex PCR; TCRdb keeps only in-frame clonotypes and omits some of them. The sample includes about 120,000 clones, about four fifths seen only once; the top ten take 2% to 2.5%. Sequenced sample: peripheral blood. Receptors were obtained from a man aged 70-80 years with acute or convalescent COVID-19. Both conserved end residues are part of each CDR3. The D gene is left open where the match is weak. For some rows the clone size is stated as once, few or many, or as a class when expanded; others skip it.

v_gene	j_gene	d_gene	abundance	CDR3nt	CDR3aa
TRBV5-5	TRBJ1-6	TRBD1	-	TGTGCCAGCAGCGTGGGACAGCCAAATTCACCCCTCCACTTT	CASSVGQPNSPLHF
TRBV4-1	TRBJ1-6	-	-	TGCGCCAGCAGCCCGGAGCCCCCCTATAATTCACCCCTCCACTTT	CASSPEPPYNSPLHF
TRBV24-1	TRBJ1-3	-	-	TGTGCCACCAGTGATCCCGTCCGCTCTGGAAACACCATATATTTT	CATSDPVRSGNTIYF
TRBV3-1/TRBV3-2	TRBJ1-1	TRBD1	-	TGTGCCAGCAGCCAAGTGTGGACAGGTGGCGCTTTCTTT	CASSQVWTGGAFF
TRBV5-1	TRBJ1-1	-	-	TGCGCCAGCAGCTTTCCCCCCACAGGGAACACTGAAGCTTTCTTT	CASSFPPTGNTEAFF
TRBV7-2	TRBJ1-2	-	-	TGTGCCAGCAGCTGGGGCGGGGTTCGCTATGGCTACACCTTC	CASSWGGVRYGYTF
TRBV12-3/TRBV12-4	TRBJ1-1	-	-	TGTGCCAGCAGTTTTGAGTATACTGAAGCTTTCTTT	CASSFEYTEAFF
TRBV6-5	TRBJ1-2	TRBD1	-	TGTGCCAGCAGGGGACAGGGGGCTGCTAACTATGGCTACACCTTC	CASRGQGAANYGYTF
TRBV19	TRBJ2-7	-	-	TGTGCCAGTAGTATCAGGGAGGACTACGAGCAGTACTTC	CASSIREDYEQYF
TRBV3-1/TRBV3-2	TRBJ2-5	-	-	TGTGCCAGCTCCGTCAACGGGAGTCTCCAAGAGACCCAGTACTTC	CASSVNGSLQETQYF
TRBV7-9	TRBJ1-2	TRBD1	-	TGTGCCAGCAGACCCACAGGGGACTATGGCTACACCTTC	CASRPTGDYGYTF
TRBV27	TRBJ2-3	TRBD1	-	TGTGCCAGCAGCCCAATTCTTACAGGGGCTAGCACAGATACGCAGTATTTT	CASSPILTGASTDTQYF
TRBV20-1	TRBJ1-1	-	-	TGCAGTGCTATTCAGGGGGAAGCTTTCTTT	CSAIQGEAFF
TRBV6-4	TRBJ2-2	-	once	TGTGCCAGCAGTCCCGACAGAACATCGAACACCGGGGAGCTGTTTTTT	CASSPDRTSNTGELFF
TRBV10-3	TRBJ1-6	-	-	TGTGCCATCAGTGAGTCAACAGGGTCCTATAATTCACCCCTCCACTTT	CAISESTGSYNSPLHF
TRBV7-2	TRBJ1-4	-	once	TGTGCCAGCAGCTTAGACAGGTCAACTAATGAAAAACTGTTTTTT	CASSLDRSTNEKLFF
TRBV3-1/TRBV3-2	TRBJ2-7	TRBD1	-	TGTGCCAGCAGCCAAGCGCGGACAGGGAGTGAGCAGTACTTC	CASSQARTGSEQYF
TRBV11-2	TRBJ2-2	-	once	TGTGCCAGCAGCTTAATTAAGACAGACACCGGGGAGCTGTTTTTT	CASSLIKTDTGELFF
TRBV2	TRBJ2-5	-	few	TGTGCCAGCAGTGATTTGGCGGGCCGACAAGAGACCCAGTACTTC	CASSDLAGRQETQYF
TRBV5-6	TRBJ1-2	TRBD1	-	TGTGCCAGCAGCTTACCCGACGACAGGGTAAACGGCTACACCTTC	CASSLPDDRVNGYTF
TRBV9	TRBJ2-1	TRBD1	-	TGTGCCAGCAGCGCAACAGGGGGAACCTACAATGAGCAGTTCTTC	CASSATGGTYNEQFF
TRBV5-4	TRBJ2-5	-	-	TGTGCCAGCAGCTTGGGGGGAGCCCAAGAGACCCAGTACTTC	CASSLGGAQETQYF
TRBV3-1/TRBV3-2	TRBJ2-7	-	-	TGTGCCAGCAGCCGGGGGGACGGAACTTCCTACGAGCAGTACTTC	CASSRGDGTSYEQYF
TRBV7-3	TRBJ2-6	TRBD2	-	TGTGCCAGCAGTAAACAGCGGGACGGGGCCAACGTCCTGACTTTC	CASSKQRDGANVLTF
TRBV7-8	TRBJ1-3	TRBD1	-	TGTGCCAGCAGCTTAGTGGAGGGGGCCACTGGAAACACCATATATTTT	CASSLVEGATGNTIYF